A selection of T cell receptor beta chains follows, all from one sample in a study of cytomegalovirus exposure and HLA in healthy donors. The table came from immunoSEQ multiplex PCR; TCRdb's copy has only in-frame clones and leaves some out. The data contain 100,000 to 140,000 clones, 65% to 80% of them singletons. What was sequenced was PBMCs. Receptors originate from a male donor in good health and CMV-seronegative. The CDR3 runs from the conserved cysteine through the conserved F or W. A D gene is named only where the DNA matches it firmly. Expanded clones get a size class; other rows say once, few or many, or leave the size out.

D gene | J gene | clone size | V gene | CDR3 protein | CDR3 DNA
TRBD2 | TRBJ2-1 | NA | TRBV6-1 | CASSETSGSYNEQFF | TGTGCCAGCAGTGAGACTAGCGGGAGCTACAATGAGCAGTTCTTC
NA | TRBJ1-2 | NA | TRBV7-9 | CASKGVTMDGYTF | TGTGCCTCGAAGGGGGTTACAATGGATGGCTACACCTTC
TRBD1 | TRBJ1-1 | NA | TRBV6-1 | CASSEGQGVTEAFF | TGTGCCAGCAGTGAGGGACAGGGCGTCACTGAAGCTTTCTTT
NA | TRBJ1-6 | NA | TRBV6-1 | CATTNGDFYNSPLHF | TGTGCCACCACTAACGGAGACTTCTATAATTCACCCCTCCACTTT
NA | TRBJ1-2 | NA | TRBV12-5 | CASGLDREGYTF | TGTGCTAGTGGTTTGGACAGGGAGGGCTACACCTTC
NA | TRBJ2-7 | NA | TRBV29-1 | CSVEYLQGGTYEQYF | TGCAGCGTTGAATATCTTCAGGGGGGCACCTACGAGCAGTACTTC
TRBD1 | TRBJ2-2 | once | TRBV9 | CASSVGQGNTGELFF | TGTGCCAGCAGCGTGGGACAGGGAAACACCGGGGAGCTGTTTTTT
NA | TRBJ1-1 | NA | TRBV7-9 | CASSYSRTEGTEAFF | TGTGCCAGCAGCTATTCCCGGACAGAGGGGACTGAAGCTTTCTTT
NA | TRBJ2-5 | NA | TRBV9 | CASSVGGAVQETQYF | TGTGCCAGCAGCGTAGGCGGGGCCGTACAAGAGACCCAGTACTTC
NA | TRBJ1-6 | NA | TRBV2 | CASTGEAGPNSPLHF | TGTGCCAGCACGGGTGAAGCGGGTCCTAATTCACCCCTCCACTTT
NA | TRBJ1-3 | NA | TRBV6-5 | CASSYSGSGNTIYF | TGTGCCAGCAGTTACAGCGGGTCTGGAAACACCATATATTTT
TRBD1 | TRBJ1-4 | few | TRBV7-8 | CASRDRGGEKLFF | TGTGCCAGCAGGGACAGGGGAGGTGAAAAACTGTTTTTT
NA | TRBJ2-3 | medium-sized | TRBV5-8 | CASSFIGSNTDTQYF | TGTGCCAGCAGCTTCATCGGGAGTAACACAGATACGCAGTATTTT
TRBD2 | TRBJ2-1 | NA | TRBV10-1 | CASSDTGLAGVFSYNEQFF | TGCGCCAGCAGTGATACGGGACTAGCGGGAGTATTCTCCTACAATGAGCAGTTCTTC
NA | TRBJ2-1 | NA | TRBV2 | CASSPDGLTYNEQFF | TGTGCCAGCAGTCCGGACGGACTTACCTACAATGAGCAGTTCTTC
TRBD1 | TRBJ2-1 | NA | TRBV6-5 | CASSYWDRGSYNEQFF | TGTGCCAGCAGTTACTGGGACAGGGGATCCTACAATGAGCAGTTCTTC
NA | TRBJ1-1 | NA | TRBV19 | CASSNDRNTGAFF | TGTGCCAGTAGTAACGACAGGAACACTGGAGCTTTCTTT
TRBD2 | TRBJ2-3 | NA | TRBV5-1 | CASSLGTSSADTQYF | TGCGCCAGCAGCCTTGGGACTAGCAGCGCAGATACGCAGTATTTT
NA | TRBJ1-2 | NA | TRBV28 | CASSLWTGTYGYTF | TGTGCCAGCAGTTTATGGACAGGCACCTATGGCTACACCTTC
TRBD1 | TRBJ2-1 | NA | TRBV4-2 | CASSQDLDRGRGQFF | TGTGCCAGCAGCCAAGATCTGGACAGGGGGCGCGGGCAGTTCTTC
TRBD2 | TRBJ2-1 | NA | TRBV28 | CASSSGTSGAEQFF | TGTGCCAGCAGTTCCGGGACTAGCGGGGCAGAGCAGTTCTTC
NA | TRBJ2-7 | NA | TRBV11-2 | CASSFTLSGYEQYF | TGTGCCAGCAGCTTCACCCTAAGCGGGTACGAGCAGTACTTC
NA | TRBJ1-5 | NA | TRBV28 | CASSLEGGRNQPQHF | TGTGCCAGCAGTTTAGAAGGCGGGCGCAATCAGCCCCAGCATTTT
NA | TRBJ2-3 | NA | TRBV5-4 | CASSFLTVTDTQYF | TGTGCCAGCAGCTTTTTAACAGTCACAGATACGCAGTATTTT
TRBD2 | TRBJ2-1 | NA | TRBV2 | CASRREGLNEQFF | TGTGCCAGCAGGAGGGAGGGCCTGAATGAGCAGTTCTTC
NA | TRBJ2-1 | NA | TRBV10-3 | CAISESAVEQFF | TGTGCCATCAGTGAGTCGGCGGTTGAGCAGTTCTTC
TRBD2 | TRBJ2-1 | NA | TRBV5-4 | CASRRTSSYNEQFF | TGTGCCAGCAGGCGGACTAGTTCCTACAATGAGCAGTTCTTC
NA | TRBJ2-6 | NA | TRBV7-3 | CASSLRPGRPSSGANVLTF | TGTGCCAGCAGCTTACGTCCAGGCCGGCCCTCCTCTGGGGCCAACGTCCTGACTTTC
TRBD2 | TRBJ2-1 | once | TRBV4-2 | CASSQVDGRDRDEQFF | TGTGCCAGCAGCCAAGTTGACGGGAGGGATAGGGATGAGCAGTTCTTC
NA | TRBJ1-6 | NA | TRBV5-1 | CASRSGGNSPLHF | TGCGCCAGCCGAAGTGGGGGGAATTCACCCCTCCACTTT
NA | TRBJ1-1 | NA | TRBV30 | CAWRAGVSTEAFF | TGTGCCTGGAGAGCAGGCGTTTCCACTGAAGCTTTCTTT